This section outlines one TCR beta chain sequence together with its context. Profiled with immunoSEQ multiplex PCR; TCRdb holds only in-frame clones, not every one. The profile shows 60,000 or so clones, nearly 80% of them singletons. The data derive from a study of blood T cell repertoires in COVID-19. About the research overall: The samples span acute and convalescent COVID-19 from the United States, Italy and Spain. Sample material is recorded as cDNA or gDNA derived from T cells, B-cell-depleted T cells, or PBMCs.

Trimming took 6 bases from V and 3 from J; bases not matched to a gene: 11. The germline V gene encodes CDR1 SGHTA and CDR2 FQGNSA. This CDR3 has 15 amino acids. The chain joins TRBV7-2 to TRBJ2-7, with 7 bases aligning to TRBD1. The receptor was derived from a human donor in a cohort sampled during active COVID-19. The sequenced sample was peripheral blood. CDR3 loop: CASSFSGTDNYEQYF. DNA of the CDR3: TGTGCCAGCAGTTTCTCCGGGACAGATAACTACGAGCAGTACTTC. The full variable domain, completed using reference TRBV7-2 and TRBJ2-7, is GAGVSQSPSNKVTEKGKDVELRCDPISGHTALYWYRQSLGQGLEFLIYFQGNSAPDKSGLPSDRFSAERTGGSVSTLTIQRTQQEDSAVYLCASSFSGTDNYEQYFGPGTRLTVT.